The rows below give T cell receptor beta chains drawn from one sample of a study of cytomegalovirus exposure and HLA in healthy donors. TCRdb's copy holds only in-frame clones and misses some; the assay was immunoSEQ multiplex PCR. The table includes around 120,000 clones, roughly 80% detected once. The sequenced material came from PBMCs. These receptors were obtained from a boy under 18 in good health and CMV-seronegative. Both conserved end residues are part of each CDR3. D genes are given only for firm matches. Size tells how often a clone was seen (once, few, many) or the class of an expanded clone, and some rows leave it out.

clone_size	v_call	d_call	j_call	cdr3_aa	cdr3_nt
once	TRBV27	NA	TRBJ2-5	CASSLLDSPGTQYF	TGTGCCAGCAGTTTACTGGACAGCCCGGGGACCCAGTACTTC
NA	TRBV5-4	NA	TRBJ1-3	CASRETVTGNTIYF	TGTGCCAGCAGGGAGACAGTTACTGGAAACACCATATATTTT
few	TRBV2	TRBD2	TRBJ2-1	CASSEEIAGLSYNEQFF	TGTGCCAGCAGTGAAGAAATAGCGGGTCTCTCCTACAATGAGCAGTTCTTC
NA	TRBV14	NA	TRBJ2-2	CASSQDRGYGELFF	TGTGCCAGCAGCCAAGACCGGGGGTACGGGGAGCTGTTTTTT
NA	TRBV2	TRBD2	TRBJ2-1	CASSDGLAGDDEQFF	TGTGCCAGCAGTGATGGACTAGCGGGAGACGATGAGCAGTTCTTC
NA	TRBV4-2	TRBD1	TRBJ2-1	CASAGDRENEQFF	TGTGCCAGCGCGGGGGACAGGGAGAATGAGCAGTTCTTC
NA	TRBV19	NA	TRBJ1-1	CASSSDIVNTEAFF	TGTGCCAGTAGTTCTGACATAGTAAACACTGAAGCTTTCTTT
NA	TRBV7-3	NA	TRBJ2-2	CASSPLTGRNTGELFF	TGTGCCAGCAGCCCCCTGACAGGAAGAAACACCGGGGAGCTGTTTTTT
NA	TRBV29-1	TRBD2	TRBJ2-3	CSVEDISGNHKGTDTQYF	TGCAGCGTTGAAGATATTAGCGGGAATCATAAGGGCACAGATACGCAGTATTTT
few	TRBV25-1	NA	TRBJ1-1	CASSEDDFITEAFF	TGTGCCAGCAGTGAAGACGACTTTATCACTGAAGCTTTCTTT
NA	TRBV21-1	NA	TRBJ2-7	CADWTSDEQYF	TGTGCCGATTGGACTAGCGACGAGCAGTACTTC
NA	TRBV5-6	TRBD1	TRBJ2-2	CASSAPGQGSTGELFF	TGTGCCAGCAGCGCTCCGGGACAGGGGAGCACCGGGGAGCTGTTTTTT
NA	TRBV6-4	NA	TRBJ2-1	CASRASRRPYNEQFF	TGTGCCAGCAGGGCAAGCAGGCGCCCCTACAATGAGCAGTTCTTC
NA	TRBV2	TRBD1	TRBJ1-4	CASRGDRASNEKLFF	TGTGCCAGCAGGGGGGACAGGGCTTCTAATGAAAAACTGTTTTTT
NA	TRBV19	TRBD1	TRBJ2-7	CASSIAPGQVYEQYF	TGTGCCAGTAGTATCGCCCCCGGACAGGTCTACGAGCAGTACTTC
NA	TRBV18	TRBD1	TRBJ1-5	CASSPGTGPSNQPQHF	TGTGCCAGCTCACCCGGGACAGGGCCTAGCAATCAGCCCCAGCATTTT
NA	TRBV6-5	NA	TRBJ1-1	CASSRLYRERTEAFF	TGTGCCAGCAGCCGTCTTTACAGGGAAAGGACTGAAGCTTTCTTT
NA	TRBV9	TRBD2	TRBJ2-1	CASSVGPGGSNYEQFF	TGTGCCAGCAGCGTCGGGCCCGGGGGGAGTAACTATGAGCAGTTCTTC
NA	TRBV6-1	TRBD1	TRBJ2-7	CASSSRDRGSYEQYF	TGTGCCAGCAGTAGCCGGGACAGGGGGTCGTACGAGCAGTACTTC
once	TRBV7-8	TRBD2	TRBJ2-7	CASSLGLREGRYEQYF	TGTGCCAGCAGCTTAGGTTTGCGGGAGGGCCGCTACGAGCAGTACTTC
NA	TRBV5-6	NA	TRBJ2-3	CASSLGGPEADTQYF	TGTGCCAGCAGCTTGGGGGGGCCAGAGGCAGATACGCAGTATTTT
NA	TRBV5-1	TRBD1	TRBJ2-1	CASSSGTGGKNEQFF	TGCGCCAGCAGCTCAGGGACAGGGGGAAAGAATGAGCAGTTCTTC
once	TRBV2	TRBD1	TRBJ1-5	CASSVQGANQPQHF	TGTGCCAGCAGTGTACAGGGGGCCAATCAGCCCCAGCATTTT
NA	TRBV4-2	TRBD2	TRBJ2-3	CASSPKGLAGEPDTQYF	TGTGCCAGCAGCCCGAAGGGGCTAGCGGGAGAACCAGATACGCAGTATTTT
NA	TRBV7-2	NA	TRBJ2-3	CASSLAGGVDTQYF	TGTGCCAGCAGCTTAGCAGGGGGGGTAGATACGCAGTATTTT
NA	TRBV4-3	TRBD1	TRBJ2-7	CASSPDRGLDEQYF	TGCGCCAGCAGCCCGGACAGGGGGCTCGACGAGCAGTACTTC
NA	TRBV27	TRBD2	TRBJ2-5	CASSLRGGPETQYF	TGTGCCAGCAGTCTACGGGGGGGCCCGGAGACCCAGTACTTC
NA	TRBV10-3	TRBD1	TRBJ1-1	CAISEAGTANTEAFF	TGTGCCATCAGTGAGGCGGGGACAGCTAACACTGAAGCTTTCTTT
NA	TRBV27	NA	TRBJ2-5	CASSWAIQETQYF	TGTGCCAGCAGTTGGGCCATCCAAGAGACCCAGTACTTC
NA	TRBV9	TRBD1	TRBJ1-1	CASSVGDSYTEAFF	TGTGCCAGCAGCGTGGGGGACAGCTACACTGAAGCTTTCTTT
NA	TRBV10-2	TRBD1	TRBJ2-7	CASSEGTGPYEQYF	TGCGCCAGCAGTGAAGGGACAGGGCCCTACGAGCAGTACTTC
NA	TRBV7-9	TRBD2	TRBJ2-2	CASSLTSEGNTGELFF	TGTGCCAGCAGCTTAACTAGCGAGGGCAACACCGGGGAGCTGTTTTTT